The 25 T cell receptor beta chains presented below share a single source sample, sequenced in a study of CD8 T cells in ankylosing spondylitis (dated by TCRdb to 2016 to 2017). The method behind the library was 5' RACE. TCRdb records Illumina HiSeq 2500 as the sequencer. TCRdb reran the public reads through fastp at Q25 and MiXCR, keeping productive beta chains. Each entry merges the rows of one CDR3 protein and shows their most common DNA and genes. Recorded for this sample are about 340,000 distinct CDR3 sequences; 20% of them occurred a single time. The leading ten clones occupy 13% of the sample. The specimen was blood, either unsorted or a sorted T cell fraction (not recorded which). These receptors came from a male donor with ankylosing spondylitis or in good health (not recorded which).

CDR3 in DNA: TGTGCCAGCAGCCTCAGGGCCGCCTGGGACGAGCAGTACTTC. As protein: CASSLRAAWDEQYF. The chain is built from TRBV6-1 and TRBJ2-7; TRBD1 might be the D (5 bases). The CDR3 covers 14 residues. V shed 6 bases and J shed 5 bases, with 17 bases lying between them. Germline CDR1 reads MNHNS; CDR2 reads SASEGT.

This chain links TRBV7-8 with TRBJ2-3, with 7 bases that match TRBD2. After removal of 4 bases from V and 1 base from J, the junction contained 8 bases not matched to a gene. This CDR3 is 16 amino acids long. Germline V gene sequence: CDR1 SGHVS, CDR2 FQNEAQ. The CDR3 DNA is TGTGCCAGCAGCTGGGGGGGGGATGAACGCACAGATACGCAGTATTTT. Residues: CASSWGGDERTDTQYF.

V is TRBV7-9 and J is TRBJ2-1; the match to TRBD2 covers 7 bases. CDR1 and CDR2 from the germline V gene are SEHNR and FQNEAQ (reference sequence). There are 16 residues in the CDR3. J lost 4 bases, V lost 5 bases, and 11 bases had no gene match. This CDR3 reads CASSLLPRGVYNEQFF. The CDR3 DNA sequence: TGTGCCAGCAGCCTCCTGCCCCGGGGGGTTTACAATGAGCAGTTCTTC.

The rearrangement links TRBV11-3 to TRBJ2-1; 8 bases fit TRBD1. The germline V gene encodes CDR1 SGHNT and CDR2 YENEEA. This CDR3 comprises 16 residues. The junction had 10 bases not matched to a gene; V was cut back by 4 bases and J by 5 bases. The CDR3 DNA follows: TGTGCCAGCAGCTGGCGCGCCAGGGGGCTCAACAATGAGCAGTTCTTC. Protein product: CASSWRARGLNNEQFF.

This clonotype was seen a handful of times. This chain links TRBV6-1 with TRBJ2-7; D might be TRBD1 (6 bases). The CDR3 totals 16 residues. V was trimmed by 1 base and J by 2 bases, leaving 15 bases between them. CDR1 MNHNS and CDR2 SASEGT come from the germline V gene. CDR3 loop: CASSEDNLRGAYEQYF. The CDR3 nucleotides are TGTGCCAGCAGTGAAGACAACCTCAGGGGAGCCTACGAGCAGTACTTC.

This chain joins TRBV28 and TRBJ2-7, with unresolved D. The V gene's germline CDR1 is MDHEN and CDR2 SYDVKM. Trimming shortened V by 2 bases and J by 1 base, and 12 bases separated the two germline ends. The CDR3 contains 15 residues. Here the CDR3 DNA reads TGTGCCAGCAGTTTACTGTCAGGTGGGTCCTACGAGCAGTACTTC. Protein sequence: CASSLLSGGSYEQYF. Drawing the rest from reference TRBV28 and TRBJ2-7, the complete variable domain is DVKVTQSSRYLVKRTGEKVFLECVQDMDHENMFWYRQDPGLGLRLIYFSYDVKMKEKGDIPEGYSVSREKKERFSLILESASTNQTSMYLCASSLLSGGSYEQYFGPGTRLTVT.

This clonotype was recorded many times. The chain carries TRBV4-1 and TRBJ1-1; D is ambiguous. V was cut by 1 base and J by 1 base, with 16 bases left in between. CDR1 is MGHRA and CDR2 is YSYEKL in the germline V gene. This CDR3 is 17 amino acids long. This chain's CDR3 is CASSQGGFYGKNTEAFF. The CDR3 DNA reads as TGCGCCAGCAGCCAAGGTGGATTTTACGGAAAGAACACTGAAGCTTTCTTT.

The genes are TRBV2 and TRBJ2-6; D is perhaps TRBD1 (6 bases). V shed 0 bases and J shed 2 bases, with 17 bases lying between them. This CDR3 contains 19 residues. Looked up from germline, CDR1 is SNHLY and CDR2 is FYNNEI. This CDR3 reads CASSEAVGAVTAGANVLTF. The CDR3 region has the DNA TGTGCCAGCAGTGAAGCGGTGGGGGCGGTTACGGCTGGGGCCAACGTCCTGACTTTC.

The genes are TRBV12-3 or TRBV12-4 and TRBJ2-7; no definite D call. This CDR3 has 14 residues. Trimming stripped 3 bases from V and 0 bases from J, with 9 bases between. CDR3 sequence reads: CASSFGSSSYEQYF. CDR3 DNA: TGTGCCAGCAGTTTTGGGTCAAGCTCCTACGAGCAGTACTTC.

The J gene is TRBJ2-1, the V gene TRBV5-5; D ambiguous. CDR3 length equals 14 residues. The V end was cut by 0 bases, the J end by 5 bases, with 9 bases between. Germline values: CDR1 SGHKS, CDR2 YYEKEE (reference sequence). The CDR3 DNA sequence: TGTGCCAGCAGCTTGGGTCTACGAAACAATGAGCAGTTCTTC. Translation: CASSLGLRNNEQFF.

V is TRBV7-9 and J is TRBJ2-7, with 7 bases aligning to TRBD2. J lost 1 base, V lost 5 bases, and 8 bases had no gene match. CDR3 length equals 15 residues. Germline V CDR1 and CDR2: SEHNR, FQNEAQ (reference sequence). The CDR3 nucleotides read TGTGCCAGCAGCCCCAAGCGGGGCCTATCCTACGAGCAGTACTTC. Translated: CASSPKRGLSYEQYF.

The rearrangement links TRBV2 to TRBJ2-2, with TRBD2 matching over 7 bases. CDR1 is SNHLY and CDR2 is FYNNEI in the germline V gene. The CDR3 spans 13 residues. J lost 10 bases, V lost 4 bases, and 6 bases had no gene match. This chain's CDR3 is CASSGRGVPELFF. The DNA of the CDR3 is TGTGCCAGCAGTGGACGGGGGGTTCCGGAGCTGTTTTTT.

This clonotype has more than one count but fewer than ten. The chain links TRBV13 to TRBJ1-1; 7 bases are a match to TRBD1. Germline V lookup: CDR1 PRHDT, CDR2 FYEKMQ (reference sequence). The CDR3 spans 14 residues. V gave up 1 base and J gave up 5 bases; unmatched junction bases: 4. The CDR3 DNA reads as TGTGCCAGCAGCTTAGAAGGGGGCGGAACTGAAGCTTTCTTT. Translation gives CASSLEGGGTEAFF.

The sample holds many counts of this clonotype. This rearrangement joins TRBV12-3 or TRBV12-4 to TRBJ2-5; weak D call: TRBD2 (5 bases). V lost 4 bases and J lost 5, with 11 bases in between. CDR3 length: 13 residues. In DNA, the CDR3 is TGTGCCAGCAGTTGGGTTAGGAGGGAGACCCAGTACTTC. Translation gives CASSWVRRETQYF.

The genes are TRBV11-2 and TRBJ2-2; possibly TRBD1 for D (6 bases). This CDR3 region has 15 residues. Germline CDR1 is SGHAT and CDR2 is FQNNGV. V lost 5 bases, J lost 1 base, and 11 bases lay in between. The CDR3 sequence: CASSTPTGNTGELFF. The CDR3 DNA follows: TGTGCCAGCAGCACACCGACAGGGAACACCGGGGAGCTGTTTTTT. The full variable domain, its missing parts supplied by reference TRBV11-2 and TRBJ2-2, is EAGVAQSPRYKIIEKRQSVAFWCNPISGHATLYWYQQILGQGPKLLIQFQNNGVVDDSQLPKDRFSAERLKGVDSTLKIQPAKLEDSAVYLCASSTPTGNTGELFFGEGSRLTVL.

This clonotype was counted between two and nine times. The chain combines TRBV20-1 with TRBJ2-7; D call uncertain. Germline lookup yields CDR1 DFQATT and CDR2 SNEGSKA (reference sequence). The V end was cut by 3 bases, the J end by 4 bases, with 13 bases between. The CDR3 runs to 13 residues. CDR3 nucleotide sequence: TGCAGTGCTAGGAGCCAAGAGATGTACGAGCAGTACTTC. This codes for CSARSQEMYEQYF.

This clonotype was counted between two and nine times. The rearrangement uses TRBV27 and TRBJ2-7; D ambiguous. Trimming pared 3 bases from V and 3 bases from J, leaving 12 bases between. This CDR3 comprises 14 residues. In germline, CDR1 is MNHEY, CDR2 SMNVEV (reference sequence). The CDR3 sequence: CASSFRRSGYEQYF. CDR3 DNA: TGTGCCAGCAGTTTTCGCAGGTCCGGCTACGAGCAGTACTTC.

This clonotype was counted at least ten times. V usage is TRBV20-1 and J usage is TRBJ2-1; 9 positions agree with TRBD1. This CDR3 has 15 residues. The V gene's germline CDR1 is DFQATT and CDR2 SNEGSKA (reference sequence). The V and J ends lost 6 bases and 4 bases, in that order; junction bases with no gene match: 10. CDR3 nucleotide sequence: TGCAGTGCCCAAAACCGGGACAGGGCATACAATGAGCAGTTCTTC. It is translated as CSAQNRDRAYNEQFF.

The chain is built from TRBV11-2 and TRBJ2-2, with 10 nucleotides matching TRBD1. J lost 11 bases, V lost 0 bases, and 9 bases had no gene match. The germline gives CDR1 SGHAT, CDR2 FQNNGV. This CDR3 contains 16 residues. The CDR3 DNA reads as TGTGCCAGCAGCTTAGACTCCGGGACAGGGGTGGGAGAGCTGTTTTTT. This sequence encodes CASSLDSGTGVGELFF.

This clonotype was recorded at least ten times. The chain's CDR3 is CASSLLAGAFSYEQYF. For the CDR3, the DNA is TGTGCCAGCAGCCTGCTAGCGGGGGCGTTCTCCTACGAGCAGTACTTC. This chain uses TRBV6-1 with TRBJ2-7; TRBD2 aligns across 10 bases. This CDR3 has 16 amino acids. Germline values: CDR1 MNHNS, CDR2 SASEGT. V lost 6 bases and J lost 0; bases outside the gene matches: 8.

The chain is built from TRBV28 and TRBJ2-7; D uncertain. V was shortened by 6 bases and J by 0 bases, with 12 bases between the two germline ends. CDR3 length: 14 residues. Per germline, CDR1 MDHEN and CDR2 SYDVKM. CDR3 region: CASSRLVSSYEQYF. The CDR3 DNA is TGTGCCAGCAGCCGCCTCGTGAGCTCCTACGAGCAGTACTTC. Filled out from reference TRBV28 and TRBJ2-7, the complete variable domain reads DVKVTQSSRYLVKRTGEKVFLECVQDMDHENMFWYRQDPGLGLRLIYFSYDVKMKEKGDIPEGYSVSREKKERFSLILESASTNQTSMYLCASSRLVSSYEQYFGPGTRLTVT.

This clonotype occurred a few times. This chain connects TRBV5-8 to TRBJ1-6; D uncertain. Trimming left V 2 bases short and J 6 bases short, with 6 bases between. The CDR3 consists of 13 residues. From germline, CDR1 is SGHTS and CDR2 YDEGEE. The CDR3 bases are TGTGCCAGCAGCTTTGTCATTAATTCACCCCTCCACTTT. Protein: CASSFVINSPLHF. The full variable domain, in which reference TRBV5-8 and TRBJ1-6 provide the parts outside the CDR3, is EAGVTQSPTHLIKTRGQQATLRCSPISGHTSVYWYQQALGLGLQFLLWYDEGEERNRGNFPPRFSGRQFPNYSSELNVNALELEDSALYLCASSFVINSPLHFGNGTRLTVT.

Only a few counts were recorded for this clonotype. CDR3 protein: CASSQRVAGDHNEQFF. The CDR3 DNA is TGTGCCAGCAGCCAGAGGGTTGCGGGGGATCACAATGAGCAGTTCTTC. This sequence joins TRBV4-2 and TRBJ2-1, with 7 bases aligning to TRBD2. CDR1 LGHNA and CDR2 YNFKEQ come from the germline V gene. The CDR3 is 16 amino acids. Trimming removed 3 bases from V and 5 bases from J; junction bases left unmatched: 10.

This clonotype was observed a few times. The chain combines TRBV3-1 with TRBJ2-3; D is perhaps TRBD2 (7 bases). V lost 4 bases, J lost 2 bases, and 13 bases lay in between. The CDR3 has 15 residues. The germline CDR1 and CDR2 sequences are LGHDT and YNNKEL (reference sequence). CDR3 in amino acids: CASSPNGGPTDTQYF. The DNA for the CDR3 is TGTGCCAGCAGCCCAAACGGGGGGCCCACAGATACGCAGTATTTT.

The J gene is TRBJ2-1, the V gene TRBV20-1; TRBD2 matches at 7 bases. Germline values: CDR1 DFQATT, CDR2 SNEGSKA (reference sequence). V dropped 0 bases and J dropped 8; count of bases not matched to a gene: 4. The CDR3 totals 13 residues. This chain's CDR3 is CSARDSGEDEQFF. The CDR3 DNA sequence: TGCAGTGCTAGAGACAGCGGGGAGGATGAGCAGTTCTTC.